This T cell receptor (beta chain) derives from a study of CD8+CD57+ T cells in acquired aplastic anemia. According to the study, genomic DNA was the template for TCR beta VDJ and CDR3 profiling. TCRdb itself ran the reads through MiXCR, one entry per CDR3 protein. Among some 200,000 distinct CDR3 sequences listed, approximately 60% were seen once. This CDR3 is 15 amino acids long. The ends lost 0 bases at V and 5 bases at J; junction bases unmatched: 4. Germline loops: CDR1 SEHNR, CDR2 FQNEAQ (reference sequence). J is TRBJ2-1 and V is TRBV7-9, with TRBD1 matching 7 bases. The sequencing input was sorted CD4+, CD8+, or CD8+CD57+ T cells (not recorded which) from PBMCs. The receptor was derived from a human donor in good health. In nucleotides, the CDR3 is TGTGCCAGCAGCTTAGCAGAGGGGGCCCACAATGAGCAGTTCTTC. This translates into CASSLAEGAHNEQFF.